This T cell receptor beta chain was captured in a study of T cell changes during pregnancy in multiple sclerosis. Assay used: immunoSEQ multiplex PCR; TCRdb lists only in-frame clones, some missing. The sample has fewer than 90,000 clones, 94% seen once. This clone was detected only once. V dropped 7 bases and J dropped 6 bases, with 19 bases sitting between them. Germline-derived CDR1 and CDR2 are SNHLY and FYNNEI. This CDR3 has 15 residues. The material was peripheral blood, obtained after pregnancy. This clonotype was obtained from a female donor in good health, enrolled as a control in a pregnancy study. The chain joins TRBV2 to TRBJ1-5; D gene ambiguous. The CDR3, as DNA: TGTGCCAGCACCGAAGTGAGGGCCTCGGGTCAGCCCCAGCATTTT. It is translated as CASTEVRASGQPQHF. Filled out from reference TRBV2 and TRBJ1-5, the complete variable domain reads EPEVTQTPSHQVTQMGQEVILRCVPISNHLYFYWYRQILGQKVEFLVSFYNNEISEKSEIFDDQFSVERPDGSNFTLKIRSTKLEDSAMYFCASTEVRASGQPQHFGDGTRLSIL.